These 11 T cell receptor beta chains came from one sample sequenced in a study of blood T cell repertoires in COVID-19. The data were produced by immunoSEQ multiplex PCR, yet TCRdb's version contains in-frame clones alone and is incomplete. The profile covers approximately 300,000 clones, with roughly nine tenths appearing a single time and almost 4% taken by the ten largest. What was sequenced was PBMCs or T cells enriched from blood (not recorded which). The receptors stem from a woman in her 30s who had been exposed to COVID-19.

The chain joins TRBV7-8 to TRBJ1-4, with D perhaps matching TRBD1 (5 bases). This CDR3 region has 17 residues. The V and J ends lost 2 bases and 0 bases respectively, with 13 bases between them. The germline V gene has CDR1 SGHVS and CDR2 FQNEAQ. CDR3 DNA: TGTGCCAGCAGCTTAACCCACCGACAGCCAACTAATGAAAAACTGTTTTTT. It translates to CASSLTHRQPTNEKLFF.

The chain combines TRBV27 with TRBJ2-5; 12 bases line up with TRBD2. CDR1 is MNHEY and CDR2 is SMNVEV in the germline V gene (reference sequence). The CDR3 is made up of 13 amino acids. V lost 5 bases, J lost 7 bases, and 2 bases stayed unmatched. The CDR3 is CASSQTSGGTQYF. The CDR3 nucleotides are TGTGCCAGCAGTCAGACTAGCGGGGGGACCCAGTACTTC.

The rearrangement links TRBV5-4 to TRBJ2-1, with 9 bases aligning to TRBD2. V shed 0 bases, J shed 0 bases, and the junction held 7 bases outside the gene matches. Germline-derived CDR1 and CDR2 are SGHNT and YYREEE (reference sequence). The CDR3 sequence is 18 residues long. CDR3 DNA: TGTGCCAGCAGCTTGGTTGGAGCGGGGGGAAGCTCCTACAATGAGCAGTTCTTC. Translation: CASSLVGAGGSSYNEQFF.

The chain recombines TRBV6-2 or TRBV6-3 with TRBJ1-2; D uncertain. The germline V and J ends were trimmed by 5 bases and 2 bases, with 6 bases remaining between them. Germline loops: CDR1 MNHEY, CDR2 SVGEGT. The CDR3 runs 12 residues. CDR3: CASSLRNYGYTF. The CDR3 DNA reads as TGTGCCAGCAGTCTCAGGAACTATGGCTACACCTTC.

V is TRBV4-1 and J is TRBJ1-4; D is possibly TRBD1 (6 bases). Germline CDR1 MGHRA, CDR2 YSYEKL. The CDR3 covers 18 residues. V shed 0 bases and J shed 2 bases, with 16 bases lying between them. In nucleotides, the CDR3 is TGCGCCAGCAGCCAAGATCGGCGCAGGGGATCCACTAATGAAAAACTGTTTTTT. Translating it yields CASSQDRRRGSTNEKLFF.

This clone was seen only a few times. The chain combines TRBV2 with TRBJ1-3; D perhaps matches TRBD1 (5 bases). The CDR3 totals 15 residues. Germline V gene lookup returns CDR1 SNHLY and CDR2 FYNNEI. The V gene lost 4 bases and the J gene lost 6 bases, with 16 bases spanning the gap. CDR3 sequence (DNA): TGTGCCAGCAGTGGTGGTGGGGCCGGAGAAAACACCATATATTTT. Translating gives CASSGGGAGENTIYF.

The chain uses TRBV4-2 and TRBJ2-1; tentatively, D is TRBD2 (6 bases). Trimming stripped 1 base from V and 8 bases from J, with 12 bases between. This CDR3 spans 14 amino acids. Germline V lookup: CDR1 LGHNA, CDR2 YNFKEQ. CDR3 nucleotide sequence: TGTGCCAGCAGCCAAGTTGGGGCTAGCGATGAGCAGTTCTTC. This encodes CASSQVGASDEQFF.

This clone was recorded only once. The CDR3 nucleotides read TGTGCCAGCTCACACCGGGACAGAATCTATGGCTACACCTTC. This gives the protein CASSHRDRIYGYTF. The V call is TRBV18, the J call TRBJ1-2; 7 nucleotides match TRBD1. V shed 4 bases and J 4 bases; nucleotides not matched to a gene: 6. The CDR3 length is 14 residues. CDR1 and CDR2 (germline): KGHSH, LQKENI. Combining the CDR3 with reference TRBV18 and TRBJ1-2 gives the whole variable domain NAGVMQNPRHLVRRRGQEARLRCSPMKGHSHVYWYRQLPEEGLKFMVYLQKENIIDESGMPKERFSAEFPKEGPSILRIQQVVRGDSAAYFCASSHRDRIYGYTFGSGTRLTVV.

The V call is TRBV6-1, the J call TRBJ2-6; D gene unclear. There are 15 residues in the CDR3. The V gene lost 3 bases and the J gene lost 2 bases, with 8 bases spanning the gap. The germline V gene has CDR1 MNHNS and CDR2 SASEGT. CDR3 region: CASSDRRAGANVLTF. CDR3 nucleotide sequence: TGTGCCAGCAGTGACAGGCGCGCTGGGGCCAACGTCCTGACTTTC.

The rearrangement links TRBV6-1 to TRBJ1-3; D possibly corresponds to TRBD1 (5 bases). With 2 bases removed from V and 7 bases from J, the gap between germline ends came to 18 bases. The CDR3 covers 16 residues. Germline values: CDR1 MNHNS, CDR2 SASEGT. DNA for the CDR3: TGTGCCAGCAGTGAAAGTGGGGGGGTGGTTCTGAACACCATATATTTT. The encoded protein is CASSESGGVVLNTIYF.

The table lists this clone with a few counts. This chain links TRBV4-3 with TRBJ1-1; 10 bases align to TRBD1. The CDR3 has 18 residues. The germline gives CDR1 LGHNA, CDR2 YSLEER. V dropped 5 bases and J dropped 1; count of bases not matched to a gene: 13. CDR3 region: CASSEAIPGQGPNTEAFF. CDR3 DNA: TGCGCCAGCAGCGAAGCCATCCCGGGACAGGGGCCGAACACTGAAGCTTTCTTT.